This is a list of T cell receptor beta chains from one sample in a study of blood T cell repertoires in COVID-19. Profiled with immunoSEQ multiplex PCR; TCRdb holds only in-frame clones, not every one. The data contain under 250,000 clones, over 75% of them singletons. Sequenced input: peripheral blood. The source of these receptors is a human donor in a cohort sampled during active COVID-19. CDR3s include the opening cysteine and the closing phenylalanine or tryptophan. A D gene is named only where the DNA matches it firmly. The size of a clone is reported for some rows only, either as once, few or many, or as a class for expanded clones.

clone_size d_call j_call v_call cdr3_nt cdr3_aa
NA TRBD1 TRBJ1-3 TRBV18 TGTGCCAGCTCACGGGGACAGAGCTCTGGAAACACCATATATTTT CASSRGQSSGNTIYF
NA TRBD1 TRBJ1-2 TRBV6-4 TGTGCCAGCAGACAGGGGGCGGGCGGCTACACCTTC CASRQGAGGYTF
NA NA TRBJ1-5 TRBV3-1/TRBV3-2 TGTGCCAGCAGCCAAGGGAGGCGCAATCAGCCCCAGCATTTT CASSQGRRNQPQHF
once TRBD1 TRBJ1-2 TRBV7-2 TGTGCCAGCAGCTTAGAGGACAGGAACTATGGCTACACCTTC CASSLEDRNYGYTF
NA NA TRBJ2-7 TRBV27 TGTGCCAGCAGTTTATCTTCAGGACTTAACACCTACGAGCAGTACTTC CASSLSSGLNTYEQYF
NA NA TRBJ2-7 TRBV11-3 TGTGCCAGCAGCTTAGATGAGGGATCCTCCTACGAGCAGTACTTC CASSLDEGSSYEQYF
NA NA TRBJ1-5 TRBV29-1 TGCAGCGTTGAAGATCGCGGGGAGCCCCAGCATTTT CSVEDRGEPQHF
NA TRBD1 TRBJ1-5 TRBV6-1 TGTGCCAGCAGTGAAATGAGGGGGCTTCAGCCCCAGCATTTT CASSEMRGLQPQHF
few NA TRBJ1-2 TRBV6-1 TGTGCCAGCAGTGCAGCAGCGGAAGATGGCTACACCTTC CASSAAAEDGYTF
NA TRBD1 TRBJ1-5 TRBV5-1 TGCGCCAGCAGCGATAGGAGGGCAGGGGGCGCAGGTCAGCCCCAGCATTTT CASSDRRAGGAGQPQHF
NA TRBD2 TRBJ2-7 TRBV18 TGTGCCAGCTCACCAAGGAGGAGCGGGAGCTCCTACGAGCAGTACTTC CASSPRRSGSSYEQYF
NA NA TRBJ2-7 TRBV18 TGTGCCAGCTCGGTTACAGGGCGCAGCTCCTACGAGCAGTACTTC CASSVTGRSSYEQYF
once NA TRBJ1-5 TRBV28 TGTGCCAGCAGCCTACAGGGCCATAGCAATCAGCCCCAGCATTTT CASSLQGHSNQPQHF
NA TRBD1 TRBJ1-3 TRBV5-1 TGCGCCAGCAGCACCGGGACAGGGGCAGGAAACACCATATATTTT CASSTGTGAGNTIYF
NA TRBD1 TRBJ1-5 TRBV5-6 TGTGCCAGCAGCTTGGCCAGGGGGGATCAGCCCCAGCATTTT CASSLARGDQPQHF
NA TRBD1 TRBJ1-2 TRBV4-1 TGCGCCAGCAGCCAAGGGACAGGGGGCCACTATGGCTACACCTTC CASSQGTGGHYGYTF
NA NA TRBJ2-3 TRBV15 TGTGCCACCAGCAGAGATCAGGCAGATACGCAGTATTTT CATSRDQADTQYF
NA NA TRBJ1-1 TRBV6-6 TGTGCCAGCAGTCAACGCGGGGCCACTGAAGCTTTCTTT CASSQRGATEAFF
NA TRBD1 TRBJ2-6 TRBV7-9 TGTGCCAGCAGCTTCTACTCCGACAGGGCTGGGGCCAACGTCCTGACTTTC CASSFYSDRAGANVLTF
NA NA TRBJ1-2 TRBV4-2 TGTGCCAGCAGCCAAGGTCCCTTTGGAGTCTACCGAGTGGGTGGCTACACCTTC CASSQGPFGVYRVGGYTF
NA NA TRBJ1-6 TRBV24-1 TGTGCCACCAGTGAAGGGGCGGATTCACCCCTCCACTTT CATSEGADSPLHF
once NA TRBJ2-5 TRBV5-6 TGTGCCAGCAGCCTCGGGCCCCAGGGGGAGACCCAGTACTTC CASSLGPQGETQYF
NA TRBD1 TRBJ1-2 TRBV6-6 TGTGCCAGCAGTTCCGGGACAGTTCTCTATGGCTACACCTTC CASSSGTVLYGYTF
once NA TRBJ2-2 TRBV7-8 TGTGCCAGCAGCTTAGCGCGTGGCGGGGAGCTGTTTTTT CASSLARGGELFF
NA NA TRBJ2-7 TRBV6-2/TRBV6-3 TGTGCCAGCAGTTACAGCGTGAGCGAGCAGTACTTC CASSYSVSEQYF
NA TRBD1 TRBJ2-5 TRBV2 TGTGCCAGCAGTGAAGCGACAGGGCCGCAAGAGACCCAGTACTTC CASSEATGPQETQYF
NA NA TRBJ2-7 TRBV3-1/TRBV3-2 TGTGCCAGCAGCCAAGTAGGGGACGAGCAGTACTTC CASSQVGDEQYF
NA TRBD1 TRBJ1-1 TRBV10-2 TGCGCCAGCAGATCCGGGACAGGGGGCGGTGAAGCCACTGAAGCTTTCTTT CASRSGTGGGEATEAFF
once TRBD1 TRBJ1-3 TRBV18 TGTGCCAGCTCACTTCTCACGACAGGGGGCGCGCTTGGAAACACCATATATTTT CASSLLTTGGALGNTIYF
NA TRBD1 TRBJ2-2 TRBV28 TGTGCCAGCAGTTTGGGGGACAGGGCAGAGACCGGGGAGCTGTTTTTT CASSLGDRAETGELFF
NA NA TRBJ1-3 TRBV7-2 TGTGCCAGCAGCAATTTTGACAGTGGCTCTGGAAACACCATATATTTT CASSNFDSGSGNTIYF
NA TRBD1 TRBJ2-2 TRBV11-2 TGTGCCAGCAGATCACAGGGGGCAGACGGGGAGCTGTTTTTT CASRSQGADGELFF
NA TRBD1 TRBJ1-6 TRBV9 TGTGCCAGCAGTCTGTCCCAGGGGGCGGATTCACCCCTCCACTTT CASSLSQGADSPLHF
NA NA TRBJ1-6 TRBV12-3/TRBV12-4 TGTGCCAGCAGTGGACAGTATTCACCCCTCCACTTT CASSGQYSPLHF
NA NA TRBJ2-1 TRBV5-4 TGTGCCAGCAGCTATGACAGCAATGAGCAGTTCTTC CASSYDSNEQFF
NA NA TRBJ1-5 TRBV7-8 TGTGCCAGCACCAAGGGGGGGTTCAATCAGCCCCAGCATTTT CASTKGGFNQPQHF
NA NA TRBJ1-5 TRBV9 TGTGCCAGCAGCGTAGGGCAGAATCAGCCCCAGCATTTT CASSVGQNQPQHF
NA NA TRBJ1-2 TRBV7-9 TGTGCCAGCAGCTTAGGCAGGGATGGCTACACCTTC CASSLGRDGYTF
NA NA TRBJ1-4 TRBV6-5 TGTGCCAGCAGTTTCCAGGAGGGAACTAATGAAAAACTGTTTTTT CASSFQEGTNEKLFF
NA NA TRBJ1-2 TRBV7-3 TGTGCCAGCAGCCAGACCGGGGGGGCTGGGGGCTACACCTTC CASSQTGGAGGYTF
few TRBD2 TRBJ2-1 TRBV7-2 TGTGCCAGCAGCTCTACTAGCGACTCCTACAATGAGCAGTTCTTC CASSSTSDSYNEQFF
NA NA TRBJ2-7 TRBV6-6 TGTGCCACACTAATTGGGCCCGCCCAGGGGTGGGAGCAGTACTTC CATLIGPAQGWEQYF
NA NA TRBJ2-7 TRBV5-8 TGTGCCAGCAGCTTCCCCCTGGGGGGACGCACACGTTCCTACGAGCAGTACTTC CASSFPLGGRTRSYEQYF
NA TRBD1 TRBJ2-1 TRBV27 TGTGCCAGCAGGATCGGGACAGTCTCCTACAATGAGCAGTTCTTC CASRIGTVSYNEQFF
NA TRBD2 TRBJ2-7 TRBV5-1 TGCGCCCGCAGCCCGGGGGGGGCGGCCGACTCCTACGAGCAGTACTTC CARSPGGAADSYEQYF
NA NA TRBJ2-3 TRBV11-3 TGTGCCAGCAGCCCAAACGCGATGCCAGATACGCAGTATTTT CASSPNAMPDTQYF
NA TRBD1 TRBJ2-2 TRBV2 TGTGCCAGCAGCGACAGGGGAAACACCGGGGAGCTGTTTTTT CASSDRGNTGELFF
NA NA TRBJ1-2 TRBV5-1 TGCGCCAGCAGCTCGGACATGAGTCTGAATGGCTACACCTTC CASSSDMSLNGYTF
NA TRBD1 TRBJ2-1 TRBV6-4 TGTGCCAGCCAGAGGGACAGTTACAATGAGCAGTTCTTC CASQRDSYNEQFF
NA NA TRBJ1-6 TRBV27 TGTGCCAGCACCTGGGGCGGATCTAATTCACCCCTCCACTTT CASTWGGSNSPLHF
once TRBD1 TRBJ2-2 TRBV6-5 TGTGCCAGCAGTTACTTTGGGACAGGGACCGGGGAGCTGTTTTTT CASSYFGTGTGELFF
once TRBD1 TRBJ1-1 TRBV9 TGTGCCAGCAGCCCAGGGACAGGTTGGGACACTGAAGCTTTCTTT CASSPGTGWDTEAFF
NA TRBD2 TRBJ2-1 TRBV14 TGTGCCAGCAGGCTAGCGGGGGGGCTTTACAATGAGCAGTTCTTC CASRLAGGLYNEQFF